One sample yielded the 30 T cell receptor beta chains listed below, sequenced in a study of T-cell memory formation after mild COVID-19. Using its own MiXCR run on the 5' RACE reads, TCRdb lists one record per CDR3 protein. The table lists tens of thousands of distinct CDR3 sequences, 5% to 7% of them singletons. Sequenced sample: PBMCs or a T cell subset sorted from them (not recorded which). The receptors here all came from an adult who had mild COVID-19 (a few samples of this study predate the infection). Cell type and time point are not known.

The rearrangement links TRBV12-3 or TRBV12-4 to TRBJ1-3, with D possibly matching TRBD1 (5 bases). With 5 bases removed from V and 4 bases from J, the gap between germline ends came to 15 bases. The CDR3 runs 15 residues. CDR3 sequence: CASSATGTQGNTIYF. The CDR3 DNA reads as TGTGCCAGCAGTGCCACCGGGACGCAGGGAAACACCATATATTTT.

This clonotype was observed at least ten times. V and J are TRBV15 and TRBJ2-1; 7 bases match TRBD2. This CDR3 has 14 amino acids. Germline V CDR1 and CDR2: LNHNV, YYDKDF (reference sequence). V trimming: 2 bases; J trimming: 10 bases; junction bases outside the gene matches: 8. The CDR3 DNA sequence: TGTGCCACCAGCAGACATTCCACCGGGGGGGAGCAGTTCTTC. This encodes CATSRHSTGGEQFF.

By proportion, this clonotype is medium-sized. This chain connects TRBV7-9 to TRBJ1-2, with 8 nucleotides matching TRBD1. After removal of 5 bases from V and 8 bases from J, the junction contained 7 bases not matched to a gene. Per germline, CDR1 SEHNR and CDR2 FQNEAQ (reference sequence). This CDR3 is built from 13 residues. CDR3 DNA sequence: TGTGCCAGCAGCCGACAGGGGAGTAGCGGCTACACCTTC. This codes for CASSRQGSSGYTF.

The chain couples TRBV20-1 to TRBJ1-2; a possible D gene is TRBD1 (5 bases). Trimming shortened V by 4 bases and J by 2 bases, and 17 bases separated the two germline ends. The CDR3 consists of 15 residues. Germline CDR1 DFQATT, CDR2 SNEGSKA (reference sequence). Written as DNA, the CDR3 is TGCAGTGCTACCTCTCGGGGCAGCGGAAACTATGGCTACACCTTC. It codes for CSATSRGSGNYGYTF.

This clonotype was counted at least ten times. This chain connects TRBV11-2 to TRBJ1-6, with D possibly matching TRBD1 (5 bases). With 1 base removed from V and 6 bases from J, the gap between germline ends came to 7 bases. CDR1 is SGHAT, CDR2 FQNNGV, per germline. The CDR3 totals 14 residues. The chain's CDR3 is CASSLGGGNSPLHF. The CDR3 DNA reads as TGTGCCAGCAGCTTAGGGGGGGGTAATTCACCCCTCCACTTT.

This clonotype occurred a few times. The rearrangement joins TRBV7-9 to TRBJ2-7; 7 bases match TRBD1. The CDR3 contains 13 residues. The V segment lost 0 bases and the J segment 4 bases; nucleotides outside the gene matches: 0. Germline CDR1 is SEHNR and CDR2 is FQNEAQ (reference sequence). The CDR3: CASSLAQGYEQYF. As DNA, the CDR3 is TGTGCCAGCAGCTTAGCACAGGGGTACGAGCAGTACTTC.

This clonotype has at least ten counts. The chain uses TRBV7-2 and TRBJ2-2; TRBD1 matches 8 bases. With V trimmed by 10 bases and J by 4 bases, 11 bases remained unmatched. CDR1 and CDR2 from the germline V gene are SGHTA and FQGNSA. This CDR3 comprises 15 residues. The CDR3 spells CATRTGGRGTGELFF. CDR3 in DNA: TGTGCCACCCGAACAGGGGGGCGAGGCACCGGGGAGCTGTTTTTT.

This clonotype was seen more than once but under ten times. The rearrangement links TRBV4-2 to TRBJ1-5; TRBD1 aligns across 7 bases. The CDR3 length is 15 residues. Trimming took 0 bases from V and 6 from J; bases not matched to a gene: 5. CDR1 LGHNA and CDR2 YNFKEQ come from the germline V gene. The CDR3 DNA reads as TGTGCCAGCAGCCAAGATTACACAGGGGTTCAGCCCCAGCATTTT. This encodes CASSQDYTGVQPQHF.

This clonotype was recorded a few times. The chain recombines TRBV4-2 with TRBJ1-1; no definite D call. The CDR3 consists of 11 residues. Trimming stripped 8 bases from V and 4 bases from J, with 8 bases between. Germline values: CDR1 LGHNA, CDR2 YNFKEQ. CDR3 region: CASSRSTEAFF. The DNA for the CDR3 is TGTGCCAGCTCCCGGAGCACTGAAGCTTTCTTT.

The sample holds one count of this clonotype. V is TRBV20-1 and J is TRBJ2-3; TRBD2 agrees at 7 bases. V lost 7 bases to trimming and J lost 2 bases; unmatched junction nucleotides: 12. CDR3 length: 15 residues. Germline CDR1 DFQATT, CDR2 SNEGSKA (reference sequence). The CDR3 nucleotides are TGCAGTGTCGAATACGGCGGGAGTTTCACAGATACGCAGTATTTT. Its protein product is CSVEYGGSFTDTQYF.

This clonotype has a count of ten or more. The V call is TRBV20-1, the J call TRBJ2-1, with D possibly being TRBD1 (7 bases). Germline values: CDR1 DFQATT, CDR2 SNEGSKA (reference sequence). The CDR3 extends over 13 amino acids. Between the trimmed V and J ends, which lost 4 bases and 6 bases, there was a span of 13 bases. CDR3 nucleotides: TGCAGTGCTAAGGGACAGCGGGCCAATGAGCAGTTCTTC. Translated: CSAKGQRANEQFF.

This clonotype was seen many times. This chain uses TRBV29-1 with TRBJ2-1, with D possibly TRBD1 on 6 matching bases. Germline V lookup: CDR1 SQVTM, CDR2 ANQGSEA. This CDR3 is built from 13 residues. The germline V and J ends were trimmed by 5 bases and 3 bases, with 11 bases remaining between them. The CDR3, as DNA: TGCAGCGTTCGGGTCAGGGGCTACAATGAGCAGTTCTTC. It specifies CSVRVRGYNEQFF.

This chain joins TRBV29-1 and TRBJ1-2; possible D gene TRBD1, 5 bases. The V end lost 5 bases, the J end lost 7 bases, and 14 bases lay between the germline ends. This CDR3 is 12 amino acids long. Germline assignment: CDR1 SQVTM and CDR2 ANQGSEA. CDR3 in amino acids: CSVQGTQTGYTF. The CDR3 DNA sequence: TGCAGCGTTCAGGGAACCCAAACTGGCTACACCTTC.

This clonotype was seen ten or more times. This chain uses TRBV6-2 or TRBV6-3 with TRBJ2-3; a possible D gene is TRBD1 (5 bases). Trimming shortened V by 7 bases and J by 4 bases, and 9 bases separated the two germline ends. Germline V gives CDR1 MNHEY, CDR2 SVGEGT. The CDR3 spans 12 residues. The chain's CDR3 is CASNDRADTQYF. CDR3 bases: TGTGCCAGCAACGACAGAGCAGATACGCAGTATTTT.

Ten or more counts support this clonotype. The rearrangement uses TRBV7-2 and TRBJ2-1; the D gene could be TRBD1 or TRBD2 (5 bases each). The CDR3 runs 17 residues. CDR1 is SGHTA and CDR2 is FQGNSA in the germline V gene. Trimming took off 1 base at V and 0 bases at J, with 13 bases between the two ends. The CDR3 DNA sequence: TGTGCCAGCAGCTTAGGCTTTGTCGGGGCCTCCTACAATGAGCAGTTCTTC. This translates into CASSLGFVGASYNEQFF. Full variable domain (missing parts from reference TRBV7-2 and TRBJ2-1): GAGVSQSPSNKVTEKGKDVELRCDPISGHTALYWYRQSLGQGLEFLIYFQGNSAPDKSGLPSDRFSAERTGGSVSTLTIQRTQQEDSAVYLCASSLGFVGASYNEQFFGPGTRLTVL.

This clonotype was detected many times. The chain combines TRBV4-3 with TRBJ2-3; perhaps D is TRBD1 or TRBD2 (6 bases each). CDR1 and CDR2 from the germline V gene are LGHNA and YSLEER. This CDR3 is built from 17 residues. The V and J ends lost 0 bases and 2 bases respectively, with 15 bases between them. The CDR3 nucleotides are TGCGCCAGCAGCCAAGACTGGGGGCGGGACCCCACAGATACGCAGTATTTT. Translation gives CASSQDWGRDPTDTQYF.

This clonotype has just a few counts. The gene calls are TRBV12-2 and TRBJ1-5; TRBD1 is taken as the D call from the table, unchecked against the DNA. TRBV12-2 is annotated as a pseudogene. This CDR3 region has 15 residues. As DNA, the CDR3 is TGTGCAAGTCGCTTTGACAGTGGATCTCATCAGCCCCAGCATTTT. Its protein product is CASRFDSGSHQPQHF.

This clonotype turned up a few times. The rearrangement uses TRBV14 and TRBJ1-1, with D unclear. The germline CDR1 and CDR2 sequences are SGHDN and FVKESK. Trimming cost V 0 bases and J 2 bases, with 16 bases left between them. There are 17 residues in the CDR3. The CDR3 DNA reads TGTGCCAGCAGCCAAGACTTCGTACGGAAAATCAACACTGAAGCTTTCTTT. This codes for CASSQDFVRKINTEAFF.

This clonotype has just a few counts. This rearrangement joins TRBV6-2 or TRBV6-3 to TRBJ1-5, with 9 bases identical to TRBD1. This CDR3 has 19 amino acids. V dropped 7 bases and J dropped 0; count of bases not matched to a gene: 16. Germline V gives CDR1 MNHEY, CDR2 SVGEGT. As DNA, the CDR3 is TGTGCCAGCAAGTATAATACAGGGGGCGCTGCCTATAGCAATCAGCCCCAGCATTTT. Amino acid sequence: CASKYNTGGAAYSNQPQHF.

The V and J genes are TRBV3-1 and TRBJ2-3; D is uncertain. The V end was cut by 6 bases, the J end by 7 bases, with 20 bases between. This CDR3 contains 15 residues. Per the germline V gene, CDR1 is LGHDT and CDR2 is YNNKEL (reference sequence). CDR3 protein: CASSPLISEWYTQYF. In DNA, the CDR3 is TGTGCCAGCAGTCCACTCATCTCGGAGTGGTATACGCAGTATTTT.

In the case of this clonotype: A much larger clone differs by one base, so this may be a read error. The chain employs TRBV5-1 and TRBJ1-1; 8 bases align to TRBD1. Germline CDR1 SGHRS, CDR2 YFSETQ. J was trimmed by 4 bases and V by 4 bases; bases with no gene match: 18. This CDR3 contains 18 residues. The CDR3, as DNA: TGCGCCAGCAGCCCCGGGACAGGCCGGTTAGGGTCCGGCACTGAAGCTTTCTTT. Encoded protein: CASSPGTGRLGSGTEAFF.

This clonotype was observed a handful of times. The chain employs TRBV29-1 and TRBJ2-1; D might be TRBD2 (6 bases). The V gene's germline CDR1 is SQVTM and CDR2 ANQGSEA. Trimming stripped 4 bases from V and 6 bases from J, with 16 bases between. This CDR3 is 14 amino acids long. The CDR3 spells CSVGTGLRGNEQFF. The CDR3 DNA sequence: TGCAGCGTTGGAACAGGACTGCGGGGCAATGAGCAGTTCTTC.

This clonotype was counted many times. This chain joins TRBV5-6 and TRBJ2-7; D uncertain. The germline CDR1 and CDR2 sequences are SGHDT and YYEEEE. Trimming removed 3 bases from V and 1 base from J, with 14 bases in between. The length of the CDR3 is 15 residues. CDR3 nucleotides: TGTGCCAGCAGCTGGCTCCCGGACGGTTCCTACGAGCAGTACTTC. This gives the protein CASSWLPDGSYEQYF.

This clonotype has only a few counts. The V gene is TRBV25-1, the J gene TRBJ1-2; 9 bases fit TRBD1. After removal of 0 bases from V and 8 bases from J, the junction contained 4 bases not matched to a gene. The CDR3 extends over 14 amino acids. Germline V CDR1 and CDR2: MGHDK, SYGVNS. CDR3 residues: CASSEYSTGGGYTF. The CDR3 nucleotides are TGTGCCAGCAGTGAATATAGCACAGGGGGCGGCTACACCTTC.

This clonotype has a handful of counts. The chain carries TRBV6-5 and TRBJ1-1; D ambiguous. Germline CDR1 and CDR2: MNHEY and SVGAGI. Trimming pared 7 bases from V and 8 bases from J, leaving 11 bases between. CDR3 size: 11 residues. The CDR3 DNA follows: TGTGCCAGCAAAGCCCTCCAGGAAGCTTTCTTT. It encodes CASKALQEAFF.

Many counts were recorded for this clonotype. This chain joins TRBV4-2 and TRBJ2-1; D is ambiguous. The CDR3 spans 11 residues. The V end was cut by 2 bases, the J end by 5 bases, with 1 base between. Looked up from germline, CDR1 is LGHNA and CDR2 is YNFKEQ. The CDR3 DNA reads TGTGCCAGCAGCCAAAACAATGAGCAGTTCTTC. Protein: CASSQNNEQFF.

This clonotype appeared many times. CDR3 in amino acids: CASSNPERFSYEQYF. In DNA form, the CDR3 reads TGTGCCAGCAGCAATCCGGAACGGTTCTCCTACGAGCAGTACTTC. The chain recombines TRBV7-9 with TRBJ2-7; D unclear. Deletions cut 5 bases from V and 0 bases from J, with 14 bases between. In germline, CDR1 is SEHNR, CDR2 FQNEAQ (reference sequence). The CDR3 has 15 residues.

The CDR3 DNA reads TGTGCCAGCAGCCTCCAGGCGGGGGGTCGGGATACGCAGTATTTT. It codes for CASSLQAGGRDTQYF. The chain employs TRBV3-1 and TRBJ2-3; 8 bases map to TRBD2. Germline V gene sequence: CDR1 LGHDT, CDR2 YNNKEL (reference sequence). CDR3 length: 15 residues. V shed 4 bases and J 6 bases; nucleotides not matched to a gene: 9.

The chain carries TRBV2 and TRBJ1-2; weak D call: TRBD1 (5 bases). Germline V CDR1 and CDR2: SNHLY, FYNNEI. V dropped 6 bases and J dropped 7 bases, with 9 bases sitting between them. This CDR3 region has 11 residues. CDR3 sequence reads: CASSRDVGYTF. The CDR3 nucleotides are TGTGCCAGCAGCCGGGACGTTGGCTACACCTTC.

V gene TRBV7-2 combines with J gene TRBJ1-2; the D gene is possibly TRBD1 (5 bases). CDR1 is SGHTA, CDR2 FQGNSA, per germline. This CDR3 contains 15 residues. With 6 bases removed from V and 5 bases from J, the gap between germline ends came to 19 bases. CDR3: CASRADGQGWYGYTF. In nucleotides, the CDR3 is TGTGCCAGCAGGGCAGACGGGCAGGGTTGGTATGGCTACACCTTC.